These T cell receptor beta chains were read from a single sample in a study of blood T cell repertoires in COVID-19. Libraries were prepared by immunoSEQ multiplex PCR; TCRdb keeps only in-frame clonotypes and omits some of them. The sample holds approximately 190,000 clones, around 86% seen once. Sample: peripheral blood. These receptors all stem from a middle-aged woman with acute or convalescent COVID-19. Each CDR3 is given with its conserved first and last residue. A D gene is named only where the DNA matches it firmly. Size tells how often a clone was seen (once, few, many) or the class of an expanded clone, and some rows leave it out.

clone size,V gene,J gene,D gene,CDR3 length,CDR3 DNA,CDR3 protein
few,TRBV5-1,TRBJ1-4,TRBD1,15,TGCGCCAGCCGCTTGGGGGGACAGTCTAATGAAAAACTGTTTTTT,CASRLGGQSNEKLFF
once,TRBV6-5,TRBJ1-4,.,15,TGTGCCAGCAGTTACATCCGGGGTCAGAGTGAAAAACTGTTTTTT,CASSYIRGQSEKLFF
.,TRBV11-3,TRBJ2-1,.,17,TGTGCCAGCAGCTTAGCCCCGTCCAGCGGCCCCTACAATGAGCAGTTCTTC,CASSLAPSSGPYNEQFF
.,TRBV5-1,TRBJ2-3,TRBD2,15,TGCGCCAGCAGCTACGGACTAGCGGGAGCAGATACGCAGTATTTT,CASSYGLAGADTQYF
few,TRBV7-9,TRBJ1-6,.,15,TGTGCCAGCAGCTCCCAGGTCGGACTCAATTCACCCCTCCACTTT,CASSSQVGLNSPLHF
.,TRBV6-5,TRBJ1-2,.,14,TGTGCCAGCAGTTATTCAGGGGAGGGCTATGGCTACACCTTC,CASSYSGEGYGYTF
.,TRBV7-9,TRBJ1-2,TRBD1,13,TGTGCCAGCAGCCCGGGACAGCGCCATGGCTACACCTTC,CASSPGQRHGYTF
.,TRBV7-6,TRBJ2-3,TRBD2,18,TGTGCCAGCAGCTCATCTCAAGGGAGCGGGGCAAGCACAGATACGCAGTATTTT,CASSSSQGSGASTDTQYF
once,TRBV2,TRBJ2-6,TRBD1,15,TGTGCCAGCAGCGACAGGGGATCTGGGGCCAACGTCCTGACTTTC,CASSDRGSGANVLTF
.,TRBV5-1,TRBJ1-4,.,17,TGCGCCAGCTCGGGATCAGGAGGATTTGCAACTAATGAAAAACTGTTTTTT,CASSGSGGFATNEKLFF
once,TRBV7-3,TRBJ2-5,.,13,TGTGCCAGCAGCTTAAGAGTCCAAGAGACCCAGTACTTC,CASSLRVQETQYF
few,TRBV9,TRBJ2-1,TRBD2,18,TGTGCCAGCAGCGCACTAGGGACTAGCGAGAGCTCCTACAATGAGCAGTTCTTC,CASSALGTSESSYNEQFF
.,TRBV10-3,TRBJ2-3,.,12,TGTGCCATGTCAGGGGCCGAAGATACGCAGTATTTT,CAMSGAEDTQYF
.,TRBV28,TRBJ1-4,.,14,TGTGCCAGCAGTTTATGGTCTCTTCGGGAAAAACTGTTTTTT,CASSLWSLREKLFF
.,TRBV3-1/TRBV3-2,TRBJ1-4,.,15,TGTGCCAGCAGCCAAGCGCGGGGTCATAATGAAAAACTGTTTTTT,CASSQARGHNEKLFF
.,TRBV5-1,TRBJ1-5,.,14,TGCGCCAGCAGCTTTGGCGAAGGGGTACAGCCCCAGCATTTT,CASSFGEGVQPQHF
.,TRBV19,TRBJ2-7,.,14,TGTGCCAGTAGTATTGACAGGCCCTCCTACGAGCAGTACTTC,CASSIDRPSYEQYF
once,TRBV6-1,TRBJ1-1,TRBD1,13,TGTGCCAGCAGTGAAGCCAGGGGGCGATTGGCTTTCTTT,CASSEARGRLAFF
.,TRBV12-3/TRBV12-4,TRBJ2-2,.,13,TGTGCCAGCAACGGAGAGAACACCGGGGAGCTGTTTTTT,CASNGENTGELFF
.,TRBV6-2/TRBV6-3,TRBJ1-1,.,14,TGTGCCAGCAGTTACCCGATCGGACTTACTGAAGCTTTCTTT,CASSYPIGLTEAFF
.,TRBV15,TRBJ2-1,.,14,TGTGCCACCAGCACTCCCTCCAAGGGGCCTGAGCAGTTCTTC,CATSTPSKGPEQFF
.,TRBV12-3/TRBV12-4,TRBJ2-1,.,13,TGTGCCAGCAGTTGGTCCGGTACCGATGAGCAGTTCTTC,CASSWSGTDEQFF
.,TRBV2,TRBJ2-2,.,14,TGTGCCAGCAAGGGCAGGGTGGGCACCGGGGAGCTGTTTTTT,CASKGRVGTGELFF
.,TRBV6-6,TRBJ1-1,.,15,TGTGCCAGCAGTTACCTGGTGGCGGGAGGCACTGAAGCTTTCTTT,CASSYLVAGGTEAFF
.,TRBV10-3,TRBJ1-4,.,16,TGTGCCATCAGTGAAGACAGGTACACTTCTAATGAAAAACTGTTTTTT,CAISEDRYTSNEKLFF
.,TRBV10-3,TRBJ2-1,TRBD1,13,TGTGCCATAGGACAGGTTCTTTACAATGAGCAGTTCTTC,CAIGQVLYNEQFF
.,TRBV5-1,TRBJ2-6,TRBD2,18,TGCGCCAGCAGCCTAGGACTAGCGGGCCTTTCTGGGGCCAACGTCCTGACTTTC,CASSLGLAGLSGANVLTF
.,TRBV27,TRBJ1-1,.,14,TGTGCCAGCAGTTATCAGGGGACCCACACTGAAGCTTTCTTT,CASSYQGTHTEAFF
.,TRBV5-5,TRBJ1-2,TRBD1,14,TGTGCCAGCAGCTTGGGGGGACAGGCCTATGGCTACACCTTC,CASSLGGQAYGYTF
.,TRBV3-1/TRBV3-2,TRBJ2-1,TRBD2,15,TGTGCCAGCAGCCAAGTTGCGGGGGGGCAGGGAGAGCAGTTCTTC,CASSQVAGGQGEQFF
.,TRBV27,TRBJ2-7,.,15,TGTGCCAGCAGTTCTTATCTTCGGGAAACCTACGAGCAGTACTTC,CASSSYLRETYEQYF
.,TRBV6-6,TRBJ1-3,.,14,TGTGCCAGCAGTCTACAGGGCTCTGGAAACACCATATATTTT,CASSLQGSGNTIYF
.,TRBV27,TRBJ2-1,.,13,TGTGCCAGCAGTATAGGACTATACAATGAGCAGTTCTTC,CASSIGLYNEQFF
.,TRBV6-5,TRBJ2-4,.,14,TGTGCCAGCAGCCTCGGACAGAAGGTGAACATTCAGTACTTC,CASSLGQKVNIQYF
.,TRBV3-1/TRBV3-2,TRBJ1-1,.,14,TGTGCCAGCAGCCAAGATCCCCCGGGTTCTGAAGCTTTCTTT,CASSQDPPGSEAFF
once,TRBV29-1,TRBJ1-1,.,12,TGCAGCGTTGGCGGTCAAGGCACTGAAGCTTTCTTT,CSVGGQGTEAFF
.,TRBV14,TRBJ2-3,TRBD1,15,TGTGCCAGCAGCCCGGGACAGGGTGTAACAGATACGCAGTATTTT,CASSPGQGVTDTQYF